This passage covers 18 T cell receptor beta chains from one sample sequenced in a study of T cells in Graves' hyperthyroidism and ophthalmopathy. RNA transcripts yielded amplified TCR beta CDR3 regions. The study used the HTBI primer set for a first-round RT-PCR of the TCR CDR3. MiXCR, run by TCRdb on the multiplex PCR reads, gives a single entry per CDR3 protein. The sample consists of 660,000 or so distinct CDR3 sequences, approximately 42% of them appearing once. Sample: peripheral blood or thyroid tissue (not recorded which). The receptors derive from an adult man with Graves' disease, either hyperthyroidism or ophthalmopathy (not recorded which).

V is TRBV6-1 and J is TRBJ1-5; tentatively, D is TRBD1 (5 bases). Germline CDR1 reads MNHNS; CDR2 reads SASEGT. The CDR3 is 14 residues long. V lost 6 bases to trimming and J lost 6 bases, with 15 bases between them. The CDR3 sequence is CASSPSGAAQPQHF. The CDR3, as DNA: TGTGCCAGCAGCCCGAGTGGGGCCGCTCAGCCCCAGCATTTT.

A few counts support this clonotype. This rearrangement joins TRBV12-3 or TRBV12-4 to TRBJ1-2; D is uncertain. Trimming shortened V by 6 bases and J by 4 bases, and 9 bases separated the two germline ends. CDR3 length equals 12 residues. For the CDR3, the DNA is TGTGCCAGCAGCCAAGACCTCTATGGCTACACCTTC. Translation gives CASSQDLYGYTF.

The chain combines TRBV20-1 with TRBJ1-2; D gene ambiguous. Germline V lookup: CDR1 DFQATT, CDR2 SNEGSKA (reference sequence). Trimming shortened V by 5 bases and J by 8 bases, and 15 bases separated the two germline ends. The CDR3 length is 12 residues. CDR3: CSAAAGLGGYTF. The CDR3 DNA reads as TGCAGTGCTGCGGCGGGGTTGGGAGGCTACACCTTC.

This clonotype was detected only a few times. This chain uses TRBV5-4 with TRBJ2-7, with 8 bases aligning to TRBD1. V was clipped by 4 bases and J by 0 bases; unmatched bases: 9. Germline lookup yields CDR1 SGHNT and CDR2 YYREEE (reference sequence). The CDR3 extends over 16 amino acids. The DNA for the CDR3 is TGTGCCAGCAGCGCACTCCTACAGGGGGGCTCCTACGAGCAGTACTTC. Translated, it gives CASSALLQGGSYEQYF.

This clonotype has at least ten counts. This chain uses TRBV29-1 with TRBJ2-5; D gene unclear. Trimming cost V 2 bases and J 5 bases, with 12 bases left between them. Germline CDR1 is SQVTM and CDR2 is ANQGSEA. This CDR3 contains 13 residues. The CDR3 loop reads CSVEWVLGETQYF. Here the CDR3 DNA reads TGCAGCGTTGAATGGGTATTGGGGGAGACCCAGTACTTC.

The CDR3 sequence is CASSYDRSSGGYTF. DNA of the CDR3: TGTGCCAGCAGTTACGACAGGAGTTCTGGTGGCTACACCTTC. This rearrangement joins TRBV6-5 to TRBJ1-2; tentatively, D is TRBD1 (6 bases). Germline loops: CDR1 MNHEY, CDR2 SVGAGI. V lost 2 bases and J 7 bases, leaving 14 bases between the germline ends. This CDR3 region has 14 residues.

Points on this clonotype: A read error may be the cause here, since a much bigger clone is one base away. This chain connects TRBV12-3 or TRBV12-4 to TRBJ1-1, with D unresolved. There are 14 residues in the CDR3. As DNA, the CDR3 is TGTGCCACCAGTTTAACGGGCAGCGTAGCTGAAGCTTTCTTT. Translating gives CATSLTGSVAEAFF.

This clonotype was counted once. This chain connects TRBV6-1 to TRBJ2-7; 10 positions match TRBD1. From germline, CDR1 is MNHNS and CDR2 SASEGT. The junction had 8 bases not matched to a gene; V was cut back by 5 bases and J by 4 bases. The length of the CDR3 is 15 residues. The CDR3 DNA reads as TGTGCCAGCAGTACCGGGACAGGGGTGACGTACGAGCAGTACTTC. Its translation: CASSTGTGVTYEQYF.

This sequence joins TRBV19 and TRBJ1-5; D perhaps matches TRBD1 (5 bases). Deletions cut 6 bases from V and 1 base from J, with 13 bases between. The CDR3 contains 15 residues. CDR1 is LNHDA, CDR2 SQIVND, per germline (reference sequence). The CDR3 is CASRLGLPSNQPQHF. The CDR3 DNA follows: TGTGCCAGTAGGTTGGGACTCCCAAGCAATCAGCCCCAGCATTTT.

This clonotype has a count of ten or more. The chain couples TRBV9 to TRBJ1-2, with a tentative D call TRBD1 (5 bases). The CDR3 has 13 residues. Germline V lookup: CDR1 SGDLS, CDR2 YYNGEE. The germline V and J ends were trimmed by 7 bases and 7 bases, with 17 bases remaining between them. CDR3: CASGEDWGSGYTF. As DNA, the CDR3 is TGTGCCAGCGGCGAGGATTGGGGGTCTGGCTACACCTTC.

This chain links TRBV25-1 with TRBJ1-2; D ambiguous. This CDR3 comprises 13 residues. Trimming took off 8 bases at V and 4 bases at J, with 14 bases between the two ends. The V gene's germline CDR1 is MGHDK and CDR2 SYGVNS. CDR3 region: CASVDLGFYGYTF. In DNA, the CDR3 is TGTGCCAGCGTTGATTTAGGGTTCTATGGCTACACCTTC.

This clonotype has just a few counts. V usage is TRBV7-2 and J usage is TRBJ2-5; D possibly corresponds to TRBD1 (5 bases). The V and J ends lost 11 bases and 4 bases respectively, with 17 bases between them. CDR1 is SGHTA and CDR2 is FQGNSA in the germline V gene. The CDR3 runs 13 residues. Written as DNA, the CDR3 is TGTGCCGCTAGGGGTCTTCCAGGAGAGACCCAGTACTTC. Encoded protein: CAARGLPGETQYF. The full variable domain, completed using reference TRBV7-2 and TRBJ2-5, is GAGVSQSPSNKVTEKGKDVELRCDPISGHTALYWYRQSLGQGLEFLIYFQGNSAPDKSGLPSDRFSAERTGGSVSTLTIQRTQQEDSAVYLCAARGLPGETQYFGPGTRLLVL.

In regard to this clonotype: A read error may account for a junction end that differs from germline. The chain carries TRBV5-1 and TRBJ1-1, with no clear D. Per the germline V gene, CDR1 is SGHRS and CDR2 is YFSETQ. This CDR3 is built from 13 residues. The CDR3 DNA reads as TGTGCCAGCAGCTTGGAAGGCGCCCCGGACGGTTTCTTT. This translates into CASSLEGAPDGFF.

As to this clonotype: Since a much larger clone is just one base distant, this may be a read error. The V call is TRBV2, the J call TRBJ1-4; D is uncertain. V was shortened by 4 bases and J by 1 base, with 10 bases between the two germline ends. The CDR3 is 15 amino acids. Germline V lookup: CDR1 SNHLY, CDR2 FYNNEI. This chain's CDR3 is CASSAAQRTNEKLFF. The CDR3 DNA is TGTGCCAGCAGTGCGGCACAGAGAACTAATGAAAAACTGTTTTTT.

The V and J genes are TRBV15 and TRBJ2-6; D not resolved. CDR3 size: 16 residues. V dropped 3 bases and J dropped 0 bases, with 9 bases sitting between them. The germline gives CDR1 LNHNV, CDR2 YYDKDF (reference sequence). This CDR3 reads CATSSPVNSGANVLTF. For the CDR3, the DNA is TGTGCCACCAGCAGTCCAGTGAACTCTGGGGCCAACGTCCTGACTTTC.

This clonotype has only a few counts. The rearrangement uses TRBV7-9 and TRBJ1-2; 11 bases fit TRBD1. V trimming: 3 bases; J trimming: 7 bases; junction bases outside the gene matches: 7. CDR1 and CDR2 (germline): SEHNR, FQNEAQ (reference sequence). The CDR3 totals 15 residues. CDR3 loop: CASSFRTGGNGGYTF. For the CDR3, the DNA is TGTGCCAGCAGCTTCCGGACAGGGGGCAACGGTGGCTACACCTTC. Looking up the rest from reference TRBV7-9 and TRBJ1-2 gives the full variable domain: DTGVSQNPRHKITKRGQNVTFRCDPISEHNRLYWYRQTLGQGPEFLTYFQNEAQLEKSRLLSDRFSAERPKGSFSTLEIQRTEQGDSAMYLCASSFRTGGNGGYTFGSGTRLTVV.

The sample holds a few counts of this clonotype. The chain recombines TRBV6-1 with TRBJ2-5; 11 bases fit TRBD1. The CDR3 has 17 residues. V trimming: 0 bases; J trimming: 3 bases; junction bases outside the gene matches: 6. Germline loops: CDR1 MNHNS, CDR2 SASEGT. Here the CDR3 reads CASSEAGDRGNEETQYF. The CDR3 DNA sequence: TGTGCCAGCAGTGAAGCGGGGGACAGGGGGAATGAAGAGACCCAGTACTTC.

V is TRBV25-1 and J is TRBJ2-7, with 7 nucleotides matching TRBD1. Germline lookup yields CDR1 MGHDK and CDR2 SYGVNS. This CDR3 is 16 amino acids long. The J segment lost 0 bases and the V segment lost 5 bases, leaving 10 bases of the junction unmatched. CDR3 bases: TGTGCCAGCAGTCAACACGGGACAGCCTTCTCCTACGAGCAGTACTTC. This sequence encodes CASSQHGTAFSYEQYF.